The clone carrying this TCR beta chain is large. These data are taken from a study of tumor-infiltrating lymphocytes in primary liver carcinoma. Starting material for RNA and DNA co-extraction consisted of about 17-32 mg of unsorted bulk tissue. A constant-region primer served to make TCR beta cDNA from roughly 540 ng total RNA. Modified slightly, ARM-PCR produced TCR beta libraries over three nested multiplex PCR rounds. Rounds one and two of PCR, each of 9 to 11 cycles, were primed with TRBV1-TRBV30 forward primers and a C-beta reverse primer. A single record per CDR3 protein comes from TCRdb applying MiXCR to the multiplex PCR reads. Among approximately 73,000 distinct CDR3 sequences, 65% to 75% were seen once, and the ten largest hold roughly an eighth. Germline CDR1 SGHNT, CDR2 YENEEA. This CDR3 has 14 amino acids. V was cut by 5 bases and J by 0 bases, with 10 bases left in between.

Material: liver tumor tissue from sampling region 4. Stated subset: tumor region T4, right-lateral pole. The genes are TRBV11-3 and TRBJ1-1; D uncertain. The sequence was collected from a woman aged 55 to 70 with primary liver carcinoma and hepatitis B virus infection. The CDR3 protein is CASSQDGLNTEAFF. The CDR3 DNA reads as TGTGCCAGCAGCCAGGACGGCTTGAACACTGAAGCTTTCTTT.